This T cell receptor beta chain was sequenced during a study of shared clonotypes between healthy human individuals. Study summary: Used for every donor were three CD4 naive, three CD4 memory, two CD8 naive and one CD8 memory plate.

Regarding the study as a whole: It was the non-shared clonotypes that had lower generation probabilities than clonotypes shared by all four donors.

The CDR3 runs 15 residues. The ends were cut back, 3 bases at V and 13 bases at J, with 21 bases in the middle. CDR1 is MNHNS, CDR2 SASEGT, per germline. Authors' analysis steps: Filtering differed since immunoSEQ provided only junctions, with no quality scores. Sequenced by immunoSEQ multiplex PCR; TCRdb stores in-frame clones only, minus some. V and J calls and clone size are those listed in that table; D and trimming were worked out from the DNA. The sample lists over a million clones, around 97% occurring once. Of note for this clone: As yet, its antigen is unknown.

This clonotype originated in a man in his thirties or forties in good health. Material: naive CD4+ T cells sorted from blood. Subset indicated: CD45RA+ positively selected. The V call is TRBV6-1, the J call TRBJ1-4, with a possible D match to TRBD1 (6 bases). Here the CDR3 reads CASSEWTAYKEVLFF. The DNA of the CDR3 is TGTGCCAGCAGTGAGTGGACAGCCTATAAAGAGGTACTGTTTTTT.